This TCR beta chain was recorded in a study of T-cell reconstitution after alpha-beta-depleted transplantation in children (dated by TCRdb to the mid-2010s). With regard to the full study: The study quantitatively tracked T-cell immune reconstitution after TCRalphabeta/CD19-depleted allogeneic hematopoietic cell transplantation in children using TCR repertoire profiling. Study-wide findings and limitations: The frequencies of hyperexpanded clones fell over the following months, and after one year, T-cell counts and TCRbeta diversity were mostly attributed to newly produced T cells. In some patients, the high TCRbeta diversity seen at day 60 was put down to recipient T cells and intrathymic progenitors that had survived conditioning. Apparently early alphabetaT-cell count recovery about two months after transplant reportedly relied on only several hundred rapidly expanded clones derived from non-depleted graft cells.

There are 13 amino acids in the CDR3, from cysteine to phenylalanine inclusive. The read is trimmed to its CDR3 DNA, 39 bases read in frame from base 1. V is reduced by 3 bases and J by 8 bases, leaving a spacing of 8 bases between them. The germline V gene provides CDR1 ENHRY and CDR2 SYGVKD. There are a few counts of this clonotype. Its antigen is still unknown. No much larger clone is present one base from it, and per-base qualities are unavailable. The method behind the library was PCR. This sample was sequenced with an Illumina HiSeq 2500. To normalize quantification of the TCRbeta repertoire, the TCR libraries were built with molecular barcoding that relied on unique molecular identifiers. The public reads were run again by TCRdb, first through fastp at Q25 and then through MiXCR, and only productive beta chains were kept. Each entry merges the rows of one CDR3 protein and shows their most common DNA and genes. This sample is represented by under 400,000 distinct CDR3 sequences; around 25% of them were singletons. The ten largest account for 9.5% to 12% of the sample.

Interpreted using the paper, the treatment or condition label stands for: allogeneic hematopoietic cell transplantation with graft depleted of TCRalphabeta T cells and CD19 B cells. The transplant recipients were children given TCRalphabeta/CD19-depleted allogeneic hematopoietic cell grafts. The TCR was taken from a male patient younger than 18 who had a stem cell transplant for acute lymphoblastic leukemia, so the T cells may come from the graft donor. The sample consisted of PBMCs, mostly from graft donor cells, taken 180 days after TCRalphabeta/CD19-depleted stem cell transplant. The chain employs TRBV10-3 and TRBJ1-6; the D gene cannot be named for sure. For the CDR3, the sequence is CAISDPLDSPLHF. The nucleotide sequence is given as TGTGCCATCAGTGACCCCCTAGATTCACCCCTCCACTTT.